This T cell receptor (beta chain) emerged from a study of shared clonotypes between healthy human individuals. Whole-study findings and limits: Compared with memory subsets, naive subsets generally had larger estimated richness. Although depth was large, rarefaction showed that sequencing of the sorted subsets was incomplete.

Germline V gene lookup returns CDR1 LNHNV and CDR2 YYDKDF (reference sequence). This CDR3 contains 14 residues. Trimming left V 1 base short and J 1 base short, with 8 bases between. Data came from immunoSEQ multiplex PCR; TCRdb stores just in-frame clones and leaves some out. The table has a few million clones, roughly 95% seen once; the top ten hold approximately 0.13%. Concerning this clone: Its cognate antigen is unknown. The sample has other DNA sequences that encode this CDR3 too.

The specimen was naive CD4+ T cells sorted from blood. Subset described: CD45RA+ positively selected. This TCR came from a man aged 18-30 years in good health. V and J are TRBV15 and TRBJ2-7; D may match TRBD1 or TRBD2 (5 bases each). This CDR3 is CATSRGGLSYEQYF. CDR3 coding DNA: TGTGCCACCAGCAGAGGGGGGTTATCCTACGAGCAGTACTTC. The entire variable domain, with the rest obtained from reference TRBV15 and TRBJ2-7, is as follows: DAMVIQNPRYQVTQFGKPVTLSCSQTLNHNVMYWYQQKSSQAPKLLFHYYDKDFNNEADTPDNFQSRRPNTSFCFLDIRSPGLGDTAMYLCATSRGGLSYEQYFGPGTRLTVT.